Listed here is a single T cell receptor (beta chain). The target antigen is unknown. The data are from a study of identifying expanded T cells in peripheral blood. The study's findings and limits: Clone count variance between roughly 2-week samples rose with total template count.

Trimming pared 5 bases from V and 5 bases from J, leaving 12 bases between. Germline assignment: CDR1 LNHDA and CDR2 SQIVND (reference sequence). The CDR3 is 13 amino acids. The repertoire was sequenced with immunoSEQ multiplex PCR; TCRdb's copy has only in-frame clones and lacks some. In the table there are 70,000 to 100,000 clones, around 85% of which are singletons. The receptor was derived from a person aged 18 to 70 in good health. This chain links TRBV19 with TRBJ1-1; a possible D gene is TRBD1 (5 bases). Material for sequencing was blood. CDR3 sequence reads: CASSPAGWTEAFF. The CDR3 region has the DNA TGTGCCAGTAGTCCGGCAGGGTGGACTGAAGCTTTCTTT.